The following is a T cell receptor (beta chain) sequence with its context. The trim removed 0 bases at V and 3 bases at J, leaving 5 bases unmatched. Germline values: CDR1 SGHRS, CDR2 YFSETQ. The CDR3 spans 15 residues. RNA transcripts were the template for amplifying TCR beta CDR3 regions. The primer set for the first-round RT-PCR of the TCR CDR3 was HTBI. Each CDR3 protein gets one entry after TCRdb re-called the multiplex PCR reads with MiXCR. The sample yields approximately 360,000 distinct CDR3 sequences, 15% to 18% seen once. The data derive from a study of T cells in Graves' hyperthyroidism and ophthalmopathy.

The sequenced sample consisted of blood. The V and J genes are TRBV5-1 and TRBJ2-7; 8 positions match TRBD2. This TCR came from a woman aged 18-29 years with Graves' hyperthyroidism that later progressed to Graves' ophthalmopathy. The CDR3 is CASSLALAGSYEQYF. The CDR3 DNA follows: TGCGCCAGCAGCTTGGCCCTAGCGGGTAGCTACGAGCAGTACTTC.